Below, 5 T cell receptor beta chains from the same sample are listed, as sequenced in a study of OX40 agonist ivuxolimab in advanced cancers. The repertoire was sequenced with immunoSEQ multiplex PCR; TCRdb's copy has only in-frame clones and lacks some. The sample has fewer than 40,000 clones; more than 70% are singletons. The sequences come from CD4+ or CD8+ T cells sorted from blood, collected in a trial of the OX40 agonist ivuxolimab. These receptors all come from an adult with an advanced solid tumor such as melanoma, head and neck, liver or kidney cancer.

The chain links TRBV5-5 to TRBJ1-2; possible D gene TRBD1, 5 bases. Germline V gives CDR1 SGHKS, CDR2 YYEKEE (reference sequence). Between the trimmed V and J ends, which lost 0 bases and 7 bases, there was a span of 10 bases. The CDR3 is 13 residues long. CDR3 DNA: TGTGCCAGCAGCTTGGGGGGCGTCTTTGGCTACACCTTC. Amino acid sequence: CASSLGGVFGYTF.

The CDR3: CASSPVGQGNTEAFF. The CDR3 DNA follows: TGTGCCAGCAGCCCCGTTGGGCAGGGGAACACTGAAGCTTTCTTT. The gene calls are TRBV14 and TRBJ1-1, with D possibly being TRBD1 (5 bases). Germline CDR1 SGHDN, CDR2 FVKESK. V was clipped by 4 bases and J by 1 base, with 13 bases between them. CDR3 length: 15 amino acids.

The rearrangement links TRBV15 to TRBJ2-2; D might be TRBD1 or TRBD2, each matching 6 bases. Per the germline V gene, CDR1 is LNHNV and CDR2 is YYDKDF (reference sequence). V was trimmed by 0 bases and J by 8 bases, leaving 10 bases between them. This CDR3 has 14 amino acids. Here the CDR3 reads CATSRDGGHGELFF. As DNA, the CDR3 is TGTGCCACCAGCAGAGATGGGGGGCATGGGGAGCTGTTTTTT.

This clone occurred once. V usage is TRBV10-3 and J usage is TRBJ1-4, with TRBD1 matching over 10 bases. The CDR3 consists of 14 residues. Germline values: CDR1 ENHRY, CDR2 SYGVKD. V shed 4 bases and J 6 bases; nucleotides not matched to a gene: 2. The CDR3 DNA reads as TGTGCCATCAGTGGGACAGGGGGGGATGAAAAACTGTTTTTT. This codes for CAISGTGGDEKLFF.

The rearrangement joins TRBV19 to TRBJ2-3; D might be TRBD2 (6 bases). This CDR3 contains 15 residues. Per germline, CDR1 LNHDA and CDR2 SQIVND (reference sequence). V lost 8 bases and J lost 1, with 16 bases in between. CDR3 sequence: CASAEHAGRTDTQYF. The CDR3 nucleotides read TGTGCCAGTGCCGAACACGCGGGGCGCACAGATACGCAGTATTTT.